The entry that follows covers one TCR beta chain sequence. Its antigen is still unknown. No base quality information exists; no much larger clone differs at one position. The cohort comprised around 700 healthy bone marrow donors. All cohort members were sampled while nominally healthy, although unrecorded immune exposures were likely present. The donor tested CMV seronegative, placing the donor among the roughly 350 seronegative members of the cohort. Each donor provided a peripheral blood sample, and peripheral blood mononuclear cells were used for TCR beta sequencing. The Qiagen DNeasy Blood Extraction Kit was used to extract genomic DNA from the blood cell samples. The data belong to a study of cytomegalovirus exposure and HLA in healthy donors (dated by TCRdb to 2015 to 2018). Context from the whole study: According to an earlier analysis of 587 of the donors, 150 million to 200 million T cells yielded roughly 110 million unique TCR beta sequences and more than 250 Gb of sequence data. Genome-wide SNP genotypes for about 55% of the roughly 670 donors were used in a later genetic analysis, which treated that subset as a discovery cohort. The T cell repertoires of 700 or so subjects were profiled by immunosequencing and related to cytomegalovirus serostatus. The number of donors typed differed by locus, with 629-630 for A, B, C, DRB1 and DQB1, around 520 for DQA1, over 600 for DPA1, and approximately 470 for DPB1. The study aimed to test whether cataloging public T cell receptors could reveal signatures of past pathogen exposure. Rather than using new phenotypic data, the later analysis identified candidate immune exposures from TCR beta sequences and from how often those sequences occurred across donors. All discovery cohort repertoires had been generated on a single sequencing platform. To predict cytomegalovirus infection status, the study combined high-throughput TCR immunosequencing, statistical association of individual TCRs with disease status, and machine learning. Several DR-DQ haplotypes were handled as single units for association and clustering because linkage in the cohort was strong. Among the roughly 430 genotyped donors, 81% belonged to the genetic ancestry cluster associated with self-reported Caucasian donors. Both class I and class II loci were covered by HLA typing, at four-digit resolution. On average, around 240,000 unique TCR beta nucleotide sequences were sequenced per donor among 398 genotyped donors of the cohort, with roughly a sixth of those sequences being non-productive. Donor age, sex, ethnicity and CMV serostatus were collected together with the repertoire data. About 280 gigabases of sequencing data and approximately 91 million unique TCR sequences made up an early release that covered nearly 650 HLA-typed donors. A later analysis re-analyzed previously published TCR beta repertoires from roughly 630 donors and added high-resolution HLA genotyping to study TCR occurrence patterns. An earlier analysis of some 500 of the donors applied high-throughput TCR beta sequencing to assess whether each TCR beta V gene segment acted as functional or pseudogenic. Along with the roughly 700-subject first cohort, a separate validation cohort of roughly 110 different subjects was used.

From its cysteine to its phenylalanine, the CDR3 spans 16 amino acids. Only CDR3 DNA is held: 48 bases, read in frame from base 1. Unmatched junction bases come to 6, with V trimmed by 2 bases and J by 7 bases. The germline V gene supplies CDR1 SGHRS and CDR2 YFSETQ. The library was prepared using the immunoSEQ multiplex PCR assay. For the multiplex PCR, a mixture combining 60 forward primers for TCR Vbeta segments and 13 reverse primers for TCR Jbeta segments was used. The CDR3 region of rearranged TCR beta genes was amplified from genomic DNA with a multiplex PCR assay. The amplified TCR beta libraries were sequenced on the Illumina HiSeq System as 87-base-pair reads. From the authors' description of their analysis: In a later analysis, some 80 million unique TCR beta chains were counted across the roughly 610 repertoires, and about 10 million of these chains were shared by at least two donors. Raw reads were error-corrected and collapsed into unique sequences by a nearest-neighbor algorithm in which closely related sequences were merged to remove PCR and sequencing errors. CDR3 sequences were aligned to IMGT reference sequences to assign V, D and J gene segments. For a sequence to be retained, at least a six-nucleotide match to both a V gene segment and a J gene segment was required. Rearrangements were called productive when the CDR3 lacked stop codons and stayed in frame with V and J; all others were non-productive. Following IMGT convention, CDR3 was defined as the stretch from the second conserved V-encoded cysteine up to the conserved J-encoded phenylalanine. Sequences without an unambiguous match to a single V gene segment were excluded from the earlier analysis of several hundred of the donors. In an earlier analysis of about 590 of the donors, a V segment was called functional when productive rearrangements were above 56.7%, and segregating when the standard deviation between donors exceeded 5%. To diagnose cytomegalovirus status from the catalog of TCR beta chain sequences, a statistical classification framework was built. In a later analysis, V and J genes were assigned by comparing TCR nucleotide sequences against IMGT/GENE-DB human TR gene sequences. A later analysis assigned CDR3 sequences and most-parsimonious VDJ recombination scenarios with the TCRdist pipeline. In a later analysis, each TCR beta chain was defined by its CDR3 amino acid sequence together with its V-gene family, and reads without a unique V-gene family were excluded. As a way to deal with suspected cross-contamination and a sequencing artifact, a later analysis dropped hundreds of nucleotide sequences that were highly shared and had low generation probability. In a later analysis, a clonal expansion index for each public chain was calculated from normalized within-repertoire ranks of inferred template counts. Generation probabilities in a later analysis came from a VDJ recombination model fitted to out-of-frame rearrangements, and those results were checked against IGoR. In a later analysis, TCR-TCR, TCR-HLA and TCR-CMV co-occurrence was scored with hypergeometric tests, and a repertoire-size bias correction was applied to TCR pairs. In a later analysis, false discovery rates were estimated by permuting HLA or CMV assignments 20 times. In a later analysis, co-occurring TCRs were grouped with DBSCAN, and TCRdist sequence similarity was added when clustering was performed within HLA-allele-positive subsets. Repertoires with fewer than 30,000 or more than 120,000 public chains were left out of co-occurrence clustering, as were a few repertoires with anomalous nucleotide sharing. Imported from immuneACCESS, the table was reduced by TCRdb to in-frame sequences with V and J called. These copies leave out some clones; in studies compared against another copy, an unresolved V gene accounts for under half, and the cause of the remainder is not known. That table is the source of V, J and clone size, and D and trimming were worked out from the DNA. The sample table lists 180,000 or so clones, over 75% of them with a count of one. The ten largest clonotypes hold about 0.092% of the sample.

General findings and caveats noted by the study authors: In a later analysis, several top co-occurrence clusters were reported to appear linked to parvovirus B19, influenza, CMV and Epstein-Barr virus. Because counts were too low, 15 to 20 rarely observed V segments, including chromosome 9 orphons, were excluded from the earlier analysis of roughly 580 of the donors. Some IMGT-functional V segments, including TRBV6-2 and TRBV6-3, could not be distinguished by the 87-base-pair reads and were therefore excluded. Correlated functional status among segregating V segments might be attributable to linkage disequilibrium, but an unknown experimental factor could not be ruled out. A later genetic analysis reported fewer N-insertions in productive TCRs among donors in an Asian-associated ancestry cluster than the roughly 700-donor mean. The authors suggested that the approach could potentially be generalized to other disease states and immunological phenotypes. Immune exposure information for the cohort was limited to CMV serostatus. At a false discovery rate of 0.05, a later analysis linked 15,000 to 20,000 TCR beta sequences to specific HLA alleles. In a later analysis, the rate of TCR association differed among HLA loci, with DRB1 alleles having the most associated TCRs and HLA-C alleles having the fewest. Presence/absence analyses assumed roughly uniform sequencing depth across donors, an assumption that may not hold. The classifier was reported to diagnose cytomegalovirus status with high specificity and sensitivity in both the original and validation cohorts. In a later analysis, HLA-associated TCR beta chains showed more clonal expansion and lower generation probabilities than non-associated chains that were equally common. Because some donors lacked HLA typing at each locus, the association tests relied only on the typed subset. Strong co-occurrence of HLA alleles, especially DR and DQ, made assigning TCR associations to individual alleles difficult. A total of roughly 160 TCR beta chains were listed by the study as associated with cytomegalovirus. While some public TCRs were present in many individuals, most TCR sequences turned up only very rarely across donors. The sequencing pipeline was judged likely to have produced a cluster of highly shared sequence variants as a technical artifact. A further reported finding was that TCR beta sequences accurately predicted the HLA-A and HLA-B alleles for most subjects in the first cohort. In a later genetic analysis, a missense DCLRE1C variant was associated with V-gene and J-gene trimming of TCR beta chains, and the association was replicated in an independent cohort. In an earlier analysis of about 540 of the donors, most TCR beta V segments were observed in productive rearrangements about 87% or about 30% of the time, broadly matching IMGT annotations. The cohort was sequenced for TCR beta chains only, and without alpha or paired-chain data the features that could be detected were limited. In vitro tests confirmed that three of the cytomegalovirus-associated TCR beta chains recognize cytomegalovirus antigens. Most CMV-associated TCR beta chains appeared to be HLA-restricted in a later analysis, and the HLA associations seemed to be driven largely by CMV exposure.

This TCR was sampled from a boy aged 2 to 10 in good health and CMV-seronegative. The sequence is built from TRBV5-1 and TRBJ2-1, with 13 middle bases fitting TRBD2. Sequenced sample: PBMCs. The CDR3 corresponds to CASSLTTSGGANEQFF. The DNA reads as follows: TGCGCCAGCAGCTTAACTACTAGCGGGGGGGCAAATGAGCAGTTCTTC.